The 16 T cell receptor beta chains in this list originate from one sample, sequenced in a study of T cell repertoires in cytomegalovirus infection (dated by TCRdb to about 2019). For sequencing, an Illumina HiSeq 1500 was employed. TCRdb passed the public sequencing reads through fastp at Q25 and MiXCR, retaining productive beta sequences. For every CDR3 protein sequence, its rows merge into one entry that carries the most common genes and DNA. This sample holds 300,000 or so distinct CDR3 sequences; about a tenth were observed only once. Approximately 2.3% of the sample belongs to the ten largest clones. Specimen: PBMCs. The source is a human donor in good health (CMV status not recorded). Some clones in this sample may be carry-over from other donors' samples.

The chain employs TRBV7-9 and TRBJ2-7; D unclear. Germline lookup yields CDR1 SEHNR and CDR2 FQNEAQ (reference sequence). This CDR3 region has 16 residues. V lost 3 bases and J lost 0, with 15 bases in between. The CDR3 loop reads CASSLLLPRSSYEQYV. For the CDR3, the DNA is TGTGCCAGCAGCTTGCTTCTTCCCAGGAGCTCCTACGAGCAGTACGTC.

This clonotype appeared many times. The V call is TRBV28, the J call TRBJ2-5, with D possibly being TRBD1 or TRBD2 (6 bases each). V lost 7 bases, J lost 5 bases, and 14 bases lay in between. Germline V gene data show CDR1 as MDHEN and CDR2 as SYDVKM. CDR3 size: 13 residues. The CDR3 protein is CASKGGSRETQYF. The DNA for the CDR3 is TGTGCCAGCAAAGGGGGGTCGCGGGAGACCCAGTACTTC.

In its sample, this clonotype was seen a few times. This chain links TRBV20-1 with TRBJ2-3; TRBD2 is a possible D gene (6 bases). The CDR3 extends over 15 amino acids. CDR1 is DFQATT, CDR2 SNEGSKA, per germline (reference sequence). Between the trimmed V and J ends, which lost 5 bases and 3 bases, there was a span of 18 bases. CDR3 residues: CSASPVEGGTDTQYF. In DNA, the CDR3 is TGCAGTGCTTCCCCGGTGGAGGGTGGGACAGATACGCAGTATTTT.

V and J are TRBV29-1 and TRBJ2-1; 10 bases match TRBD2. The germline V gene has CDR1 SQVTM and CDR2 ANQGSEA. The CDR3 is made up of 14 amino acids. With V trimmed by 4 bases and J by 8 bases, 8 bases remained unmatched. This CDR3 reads CSVGGGTSVHEQFF. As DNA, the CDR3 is TGCAGCGTTGGCGGCGGGACTAGCGTCCATGAGCAGTTCTTC.

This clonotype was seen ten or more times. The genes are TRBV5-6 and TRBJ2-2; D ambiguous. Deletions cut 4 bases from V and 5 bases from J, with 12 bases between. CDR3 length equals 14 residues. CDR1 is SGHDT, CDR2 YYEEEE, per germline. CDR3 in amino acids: CASSRKVGTGELFF. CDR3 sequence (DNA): TGTGCCAGCAGCCGGAAGGTGGGGACCGGGGAGCTGTTTTTT.

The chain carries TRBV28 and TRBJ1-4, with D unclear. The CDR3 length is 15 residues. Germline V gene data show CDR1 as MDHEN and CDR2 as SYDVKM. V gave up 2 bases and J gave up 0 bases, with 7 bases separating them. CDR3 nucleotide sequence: TGTGCCAGCAGTTTAATCGGTGCAACTAATGAAAAACTGTTTTTT. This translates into CASSLIGATNEKLFF.

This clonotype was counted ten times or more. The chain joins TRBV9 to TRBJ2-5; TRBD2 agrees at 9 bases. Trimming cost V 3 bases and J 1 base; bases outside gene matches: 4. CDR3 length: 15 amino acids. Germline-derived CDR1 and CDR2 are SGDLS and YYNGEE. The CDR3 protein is CASSAGTSLQETQYF. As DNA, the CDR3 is TGTGCCAGCAGCGCCGGGACTAGCCTCCAAGAGACCCAGTACTTC.

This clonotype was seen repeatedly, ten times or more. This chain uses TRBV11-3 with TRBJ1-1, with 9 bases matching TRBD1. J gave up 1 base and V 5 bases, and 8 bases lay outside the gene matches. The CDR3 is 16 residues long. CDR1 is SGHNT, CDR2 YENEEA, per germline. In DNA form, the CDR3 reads TGTGCCAGCAGCCAAAGGACAGGGGCGTCGAACACTGAAGCTTTCTTT. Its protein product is CASSQRTGASNTEAFF. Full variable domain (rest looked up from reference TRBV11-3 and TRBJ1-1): EAGVVQSPRYKIIEKKQPVAFWCNPISGHNTLYWYLQNLGQGPELLIRYENEEAVDDSQLPKDRFSAERLKGVDSTLKIQPAELGDSAVYLCASSQRTGASNTEAFFGQGTRLTVV.

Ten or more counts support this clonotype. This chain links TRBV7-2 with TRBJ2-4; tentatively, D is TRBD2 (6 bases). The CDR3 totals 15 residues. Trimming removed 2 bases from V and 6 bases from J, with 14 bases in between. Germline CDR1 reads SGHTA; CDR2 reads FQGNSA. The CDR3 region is CASSLSAGLPNIQYF. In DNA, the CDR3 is TGTGCCAGCAGCTTATCCGCGGGACTCCCAAACATTCAGTACTTC.

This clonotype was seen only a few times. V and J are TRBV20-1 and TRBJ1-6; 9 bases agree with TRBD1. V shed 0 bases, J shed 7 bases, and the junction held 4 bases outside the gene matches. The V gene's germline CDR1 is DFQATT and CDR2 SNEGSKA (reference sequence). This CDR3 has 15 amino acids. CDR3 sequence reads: CSARDRTGVNSPLHF. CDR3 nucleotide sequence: TGCAGTGCTAGAGACCGGACAGGGGTGAATTCACCCCTCCACTTT.

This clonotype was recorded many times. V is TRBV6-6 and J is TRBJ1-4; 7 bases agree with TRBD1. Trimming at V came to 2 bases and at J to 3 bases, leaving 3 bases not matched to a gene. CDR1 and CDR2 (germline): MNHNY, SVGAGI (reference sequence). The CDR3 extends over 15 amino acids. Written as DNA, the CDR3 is TGTGCCAGCAGTTACGACAGGGTTCCTAATGAAAAACTGTTTTTT. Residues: CASSYDRVPNEKLFF.

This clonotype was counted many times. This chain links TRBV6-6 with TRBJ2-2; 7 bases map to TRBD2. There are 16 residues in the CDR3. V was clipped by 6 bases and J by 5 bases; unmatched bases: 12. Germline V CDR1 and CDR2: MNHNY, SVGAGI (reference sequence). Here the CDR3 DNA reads TGTGCCAGCAGGGCGGGGGAGGCCCCCGGGACCGGGGAGCTGTTTTTT. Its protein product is CASRAGEAPGTGELFF.

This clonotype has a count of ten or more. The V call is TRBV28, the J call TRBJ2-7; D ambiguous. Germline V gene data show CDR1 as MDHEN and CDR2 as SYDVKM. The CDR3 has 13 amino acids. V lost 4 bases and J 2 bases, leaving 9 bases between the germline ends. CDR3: CASSSAETYEQYV. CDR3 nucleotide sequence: TGTGCCAGCAGTTCGGCAGAGACCTACGAGCAGTACGTC.

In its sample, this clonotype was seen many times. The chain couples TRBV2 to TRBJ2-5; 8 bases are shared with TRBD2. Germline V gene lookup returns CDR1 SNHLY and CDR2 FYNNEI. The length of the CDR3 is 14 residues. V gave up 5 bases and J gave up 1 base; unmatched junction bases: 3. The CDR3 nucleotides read TGTGCCAGCAGTACGGGGGGGTCCCAAGAGACCCAGTACTTC. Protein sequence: CASSTGGSQETQYF.

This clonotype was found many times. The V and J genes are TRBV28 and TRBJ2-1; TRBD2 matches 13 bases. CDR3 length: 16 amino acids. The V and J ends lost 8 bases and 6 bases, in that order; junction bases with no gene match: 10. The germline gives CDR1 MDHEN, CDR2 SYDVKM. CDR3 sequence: CASRLAGGLLGNEQFF. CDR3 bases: TGTGCCAGCCGACTAGCGGGGGGTCTCTTGGGCAATGAGCAGTTCTTC.

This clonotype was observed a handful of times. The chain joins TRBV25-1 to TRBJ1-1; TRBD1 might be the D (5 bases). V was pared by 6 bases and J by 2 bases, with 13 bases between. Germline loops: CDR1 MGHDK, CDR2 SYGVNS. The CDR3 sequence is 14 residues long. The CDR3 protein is CASRPRGDNTEAFF. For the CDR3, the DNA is TGTGCCAGCAGGCCCCGAGGGGACAACACTGAAGCTTTCTTT.